This entry features one T cell receptor beta chain sequence. Its specificity is not known. The data derive from a study of lymphopenia after photon versus proton radiotherapy. The study's findings and limits: Authors raise, but do not show, better survival with proton therapy. A bigger post-nadir fall in TCR diversity correlated inversely with survival time in deceased patients.

The CDR3 spans 15 residues. Germline CDR1 is SQVTM and CDR2 is ANQGSEA. Trimming removed 1 base from V and 1 base from J, with 12 bases in between. TCRdb's copy holds only in-frame clones and misses some; the assay was immunoSEQ multiplex PCR. The table has tens of thousands of clones, just over 85% seen once. The TCR was taken from an older woman with pancreatic cancer. Some clones in this sample may be carry-over from other donors' samples. V usage is TRBV29-1 and J usage is TRBJ2-3, with D possibly TRBD2 on 6 matching bases. The specimen comprised peripheral blood, sampled from a patient treated with proton-based radiotherapy. Written as DNA, the CDR3 is TGCAGCGTTGAAGTTCGGGAGAGGGGCACAGATACGCAGTATTTT. As protein: CSVEVRERGTDTQYF.